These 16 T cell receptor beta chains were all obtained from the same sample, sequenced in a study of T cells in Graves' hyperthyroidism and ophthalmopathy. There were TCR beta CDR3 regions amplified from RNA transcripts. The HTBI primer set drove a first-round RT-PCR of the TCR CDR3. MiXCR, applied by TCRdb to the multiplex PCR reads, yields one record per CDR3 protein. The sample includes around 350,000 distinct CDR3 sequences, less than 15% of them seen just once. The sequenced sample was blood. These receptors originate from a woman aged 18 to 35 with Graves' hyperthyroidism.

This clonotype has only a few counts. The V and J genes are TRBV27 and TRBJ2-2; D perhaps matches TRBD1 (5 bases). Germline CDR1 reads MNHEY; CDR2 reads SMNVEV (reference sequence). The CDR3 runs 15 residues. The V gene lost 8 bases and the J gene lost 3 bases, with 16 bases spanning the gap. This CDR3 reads CASSPWQGDTGELFF. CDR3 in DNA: TGTGCCAGCTCCCCCTGGCAGGGTGACACCGGGGAGCTGTTTTTT.

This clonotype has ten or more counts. The chain's CDR3 is CASSLGGGDYNEQFF. CDR3 nucleotide sequence: TGTGCCAGCAGCTTAGGAGGAGGGGACTACAATGAGCAGTTCTTC. The rearrangement joins TRBV11-2 to TRBJ2-1; a possible D gene is TRBD2 (6 bases). Germline V gene sequence: CDR1 SGHAT, CDR2 FQNNGV. Between the trimmed V and J ends, which lost 1 base and 3 bases, there was a span of 10 bases. CDR3 length: 15 amino acids.

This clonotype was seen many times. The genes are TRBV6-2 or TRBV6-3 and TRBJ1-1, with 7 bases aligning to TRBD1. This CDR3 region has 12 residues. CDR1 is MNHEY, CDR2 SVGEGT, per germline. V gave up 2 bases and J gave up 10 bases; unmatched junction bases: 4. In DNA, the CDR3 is TGTGCCAGCAGTTACCAGGGACAGAGAGCTTTCTTT. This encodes CASSYQGQRAFF.

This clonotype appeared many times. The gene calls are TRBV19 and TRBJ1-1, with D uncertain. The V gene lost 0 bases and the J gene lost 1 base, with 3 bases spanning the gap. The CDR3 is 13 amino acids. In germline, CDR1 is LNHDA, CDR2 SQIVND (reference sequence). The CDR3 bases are TGTGCCAGTAGTATAGAAAGGAACACTGAAGCTTTCTTT. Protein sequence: CASSIERNTEAFF. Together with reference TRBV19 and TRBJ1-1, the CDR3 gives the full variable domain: DGGITQSPKYLFRKEGQNVTLSCEQNLNHDAMYWYRQDPGQGLRLIYYSQIVNDFQKGDIAEGYSVSREKKESFPLTVTSAQKNPTAFYLCASSIERNTEAFFGQGTRLTVV.

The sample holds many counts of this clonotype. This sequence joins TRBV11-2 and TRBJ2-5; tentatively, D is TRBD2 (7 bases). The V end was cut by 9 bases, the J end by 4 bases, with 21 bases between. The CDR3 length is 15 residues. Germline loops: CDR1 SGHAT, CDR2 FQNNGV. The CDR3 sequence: CASNLGGGDAETQYF. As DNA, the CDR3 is TGTGCCAGTAACCTTGGAGGGGGGGATGCAGAGACCCAGTACTTC.

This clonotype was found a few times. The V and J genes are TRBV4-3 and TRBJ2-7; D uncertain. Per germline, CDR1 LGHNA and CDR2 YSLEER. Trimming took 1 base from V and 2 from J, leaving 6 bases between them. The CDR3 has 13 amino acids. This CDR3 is CASSQAFTYEQYF. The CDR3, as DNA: TGCGCCAGCAGCCAAGCCTTTACCTACGAGCAGTACTTC.

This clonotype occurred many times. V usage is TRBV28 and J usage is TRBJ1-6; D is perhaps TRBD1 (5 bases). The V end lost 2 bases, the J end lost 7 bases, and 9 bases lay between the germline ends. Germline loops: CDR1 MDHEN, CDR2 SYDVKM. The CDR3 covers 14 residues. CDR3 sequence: CASSLHRINSPLHF. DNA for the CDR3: TGTGCCAGCAGTTTACACAGGATAAATTCACCCCTCCACTTT.

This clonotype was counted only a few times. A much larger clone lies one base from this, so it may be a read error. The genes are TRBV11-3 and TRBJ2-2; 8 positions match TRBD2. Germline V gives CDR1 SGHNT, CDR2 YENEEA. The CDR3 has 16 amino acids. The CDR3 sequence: CAGSLDGTRYTGELFF. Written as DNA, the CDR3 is TGTGCCGGCAGCCTCGACGGGACTAGATACACCGGGGAGCTGTTTTTT.

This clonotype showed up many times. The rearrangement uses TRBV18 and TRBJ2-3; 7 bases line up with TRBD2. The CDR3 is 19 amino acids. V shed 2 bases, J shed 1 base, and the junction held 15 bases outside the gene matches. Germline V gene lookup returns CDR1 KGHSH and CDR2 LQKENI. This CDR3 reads CASSPRASGYVGRTDTQYF. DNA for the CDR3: TGTGCCAGCTCACCAAGGGCTAGCGGCTACGTCGGGCGCACAGATACGCAGTATTTT. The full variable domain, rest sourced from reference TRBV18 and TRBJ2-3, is NAGVMQNPRHLVRRRGQEARLRCSPMKGHSHVYWYRQLPEEGLKFMVYLQKENIIDESGMPKERFSAEFPKEGPSILRIQQVVRGDSAAYFCASSPRASGYVGRTDTQYFGPGTRLTVL.

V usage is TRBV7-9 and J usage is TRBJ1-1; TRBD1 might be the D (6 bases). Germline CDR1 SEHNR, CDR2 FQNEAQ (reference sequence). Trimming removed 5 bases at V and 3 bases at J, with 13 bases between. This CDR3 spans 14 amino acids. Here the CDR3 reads CASSPNRVDTEAFF. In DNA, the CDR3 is TGTGCCAGCAGCCCGAACAGGGTCGACACTGAAGCTTTCTTT.

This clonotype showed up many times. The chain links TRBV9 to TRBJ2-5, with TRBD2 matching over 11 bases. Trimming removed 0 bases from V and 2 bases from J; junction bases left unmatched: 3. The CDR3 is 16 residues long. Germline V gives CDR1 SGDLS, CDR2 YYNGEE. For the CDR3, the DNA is TGTGCCAGCAGCGTAGGCTCTAGCGGGGGGCAAGAGACCCAGTACTTC. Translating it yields CASSVGSSGGQETQYF.

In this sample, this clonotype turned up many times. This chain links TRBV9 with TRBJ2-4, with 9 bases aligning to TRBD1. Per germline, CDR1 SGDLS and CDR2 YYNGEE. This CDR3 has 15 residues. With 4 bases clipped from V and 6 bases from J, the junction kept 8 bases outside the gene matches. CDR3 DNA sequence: TGTGCCAGCAGCCCTACTATGGGACAGGGAAACATTCAGTACTTC. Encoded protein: CASSPTMGQGNIQYF.

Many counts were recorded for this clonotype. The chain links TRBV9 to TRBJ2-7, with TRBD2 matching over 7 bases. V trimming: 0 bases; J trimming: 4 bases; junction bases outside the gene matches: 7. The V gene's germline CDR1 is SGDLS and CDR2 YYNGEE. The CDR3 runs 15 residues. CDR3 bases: TGTGCCAGCAGCGTAGCGGCTAGCGGCGGGTACGAGCAGTACTTC. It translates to CASSVAASGGYEQYF.

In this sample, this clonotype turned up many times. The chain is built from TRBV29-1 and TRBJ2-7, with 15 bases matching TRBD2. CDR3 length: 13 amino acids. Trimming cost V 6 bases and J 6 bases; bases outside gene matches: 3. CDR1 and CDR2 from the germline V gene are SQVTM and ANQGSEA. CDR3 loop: CSVAGLAGGEQYF. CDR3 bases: TGCAGCGTGGCGGGACTAGCGGGAGGCGAGCAGTACTTC.

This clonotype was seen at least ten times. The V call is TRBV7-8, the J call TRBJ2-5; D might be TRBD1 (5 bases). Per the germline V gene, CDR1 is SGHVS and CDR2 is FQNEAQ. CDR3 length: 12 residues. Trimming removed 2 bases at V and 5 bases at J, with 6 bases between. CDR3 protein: CASSLKGETQYF. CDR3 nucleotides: TGTGCCAGCAGCTTAAAGGGGGAGACCCAGTACTTC.

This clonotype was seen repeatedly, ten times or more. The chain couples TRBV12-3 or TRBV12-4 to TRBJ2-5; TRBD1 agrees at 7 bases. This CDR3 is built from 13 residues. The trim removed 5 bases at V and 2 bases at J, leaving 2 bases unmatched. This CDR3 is CASSDREQETQYF. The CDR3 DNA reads TGTGCCAGCAGTGACAGGGAACAAGAGACCCAGTACTTC.